Given below is one T cell receptor (beta chain) in context. CDR3 length: 17 amino acids. The junction had 7 bases not matched to a gene; V was cut back by 2 bases and J by 0 bases. Germline-derived CDR1 and CDR2 are SGHTA and FQGTGA. How the authors handled the data: Estimation of nucleated cell counts was performed using reference gene primer amplification. Here immunoSEQ multiplex PCR was the method, and the copy in TCRdb shows in-frame clones only, minus some. V, J and clone size are those of that table, while D and trimming were read from the DNA. Here the sample spans over 200,000 clones, about 88% being singletons. This sample is drawn from a study of blood T cell repertoires in COVID-19. On the study more broadly: Acute and convalescent COVID-19 samples came from the United States, Italy and Spain. T cells, B-cell-depleted T cells, or PBMCs provided the cDNA or gDNA that served as material.

Sequenced: peripheral blood. V is TRBV7-3 and J is TRBJ2-3; 8 bases line up with TRBD2. The sequence came from a man between 60 and 75 years old who had recovered from COVID-19. This CDR3 is CASSLGGGPSSTDTQYF. In DNA, the CDR3 is TGTGCCAGCAGCTTAGGCGGGGGGCCTTCTAGCACAGATACGCAGTATTTT.